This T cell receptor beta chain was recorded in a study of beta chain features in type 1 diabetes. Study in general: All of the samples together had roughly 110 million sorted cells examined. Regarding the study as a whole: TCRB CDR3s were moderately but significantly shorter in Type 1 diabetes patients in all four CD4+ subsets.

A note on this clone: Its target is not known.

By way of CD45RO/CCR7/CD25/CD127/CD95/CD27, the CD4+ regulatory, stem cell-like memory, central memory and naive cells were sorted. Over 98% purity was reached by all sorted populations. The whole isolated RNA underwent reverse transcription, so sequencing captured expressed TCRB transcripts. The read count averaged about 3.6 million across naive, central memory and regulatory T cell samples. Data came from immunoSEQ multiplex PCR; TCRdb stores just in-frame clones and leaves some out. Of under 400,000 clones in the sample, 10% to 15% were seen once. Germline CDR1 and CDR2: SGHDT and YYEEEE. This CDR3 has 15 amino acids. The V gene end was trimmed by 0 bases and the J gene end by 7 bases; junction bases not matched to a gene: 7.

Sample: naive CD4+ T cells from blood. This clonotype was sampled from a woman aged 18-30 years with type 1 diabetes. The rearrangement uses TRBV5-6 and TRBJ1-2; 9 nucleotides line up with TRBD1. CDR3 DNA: TGTGCCAGCAGCTTGGCCGGGACAGGGTCCGTTGGCTACACCTTC. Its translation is CASSLAGTGSVGYTF.